The rows below give T cell receptor beta chains drawn from one sample of a study of blood T cell repertoires in COVID-19. Repertoires were generated with immunoSEQ multiplex PCR, while TCRdb's copy carries only in-frame clones and drops some. This sample yields roughly 400,000 clones, of which 80% to 90% are seen a single time; 0.9% to 1.2% belongs to the top ten. The sequenced sample consisted of PBMCs or T cells enriched from blood (not recorded which). All receptors derive from a man aged 30 to 39 who had recovered from COVID-19. Both conserved end residues are part of each CDR3. A D gene is named only where the DNA matches it firmly.

TRBV5-1,NA,TRBJ1-2,CAILGEGGF
TRBV30,NA,TRBJ2-7,CALTLLDYEQYF
TRBV28,TRBD1,TRBJ1-6,CASSPQGAPYSPLHF
TRBV5-1,NA,TRBJ2-2,CASSSPLAEPHSGELFF
TRBV9,NA,TRBJ2-1,CASSVEGHGLYNEQFF
TRBV10-3,NA,TRBJ2-5,CAIRRTPKETQYF
TRBV5-1,TRBD2,TRBJ2-5,CASSFRLAGLQETQYF
TRBV2,NA,TRBJ2-7,CASSEAMRSTKQYF
TRBV28,NA,TRBJ1-2,CASSLGGQSNYGYTF
TRBV27,TRBD2,TRBJ2-5,CASSRTSGSSTQYF
TRBV6-5,TRBD1,TRBJ1-2,CASSYSGTGDYGYTF
TRBV9,NA,TRBJ1-6,CASSVDEFGSRGSPLHF
TRBV4-2,TRBD1,TRBJ2-1,CASRVTGTGVQNEQFF
TRBV5-5,TRBD1,TRBJ1-2,CASSLIQIGQGASGYTF
TRBV3-1/TRBV3-2,TRBD1,TRBJ1-6,CASSPLGQGPNSPLHF
TRBV20-1,TRBD1,TRBJ2-5,CSASSPGDREETQYF
TRBV20-1,TRBD1,TRBJ1-2,CSVLTGHGYTF
TRBV3-1/TRBV3-2,TRBD1,TRBJ1-3,CASSQTGTVGNTIYF
TRBV10-3,NA,TRBJ2-2,CAISRIGGRGSAGELFF
TRBV6-1,TRBD2,TRBJ2-7,CASSDSGRAFYEQYF
TRBV18,NA,TRBJ2-5,CASSRRQEETQYF